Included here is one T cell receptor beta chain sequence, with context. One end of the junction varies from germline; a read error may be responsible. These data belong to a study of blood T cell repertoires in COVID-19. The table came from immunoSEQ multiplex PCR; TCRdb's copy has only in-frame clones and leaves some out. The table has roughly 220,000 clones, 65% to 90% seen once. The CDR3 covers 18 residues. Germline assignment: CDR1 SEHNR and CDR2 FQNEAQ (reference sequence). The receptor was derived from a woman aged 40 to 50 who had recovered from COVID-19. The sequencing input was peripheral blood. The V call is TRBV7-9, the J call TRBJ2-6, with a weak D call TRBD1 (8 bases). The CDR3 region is CASSFLTGEGAGANVLTF. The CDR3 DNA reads TGTGCCAGCAGCTTCTTGACAGGGGAGGGGGCTGGAGCCAACGTCCTGACTTTC.